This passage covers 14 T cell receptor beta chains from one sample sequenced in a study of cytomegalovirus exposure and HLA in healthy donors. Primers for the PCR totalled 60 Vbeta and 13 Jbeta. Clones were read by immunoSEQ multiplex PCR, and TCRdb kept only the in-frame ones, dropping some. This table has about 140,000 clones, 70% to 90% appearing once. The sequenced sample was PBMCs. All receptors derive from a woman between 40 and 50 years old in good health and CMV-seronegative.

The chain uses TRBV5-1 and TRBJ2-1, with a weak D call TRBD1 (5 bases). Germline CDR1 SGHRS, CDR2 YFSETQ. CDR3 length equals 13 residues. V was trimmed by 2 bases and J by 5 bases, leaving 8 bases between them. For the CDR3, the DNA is TGCGCCAGCAGCTTAGTGACAGACAATGAGCAGTTCTTC. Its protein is CASSLVTDNEQFF.

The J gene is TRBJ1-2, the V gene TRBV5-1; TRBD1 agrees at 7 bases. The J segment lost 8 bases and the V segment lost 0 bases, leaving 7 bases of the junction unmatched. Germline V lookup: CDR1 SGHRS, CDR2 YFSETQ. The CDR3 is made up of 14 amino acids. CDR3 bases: TGCGCCAGCAGCTTGGTAGGGGGCGAAAGCGGCTACACCTTC. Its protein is CASSLVGGESGYTF.

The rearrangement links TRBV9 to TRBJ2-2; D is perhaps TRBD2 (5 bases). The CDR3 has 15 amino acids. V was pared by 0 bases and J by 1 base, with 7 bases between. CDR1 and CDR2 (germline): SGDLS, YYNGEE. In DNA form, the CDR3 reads TGTGCCAGCAGCGTAGGAGGGCAGAACACCGGGGAGCTGTTTTTT. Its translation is CASSVGGQNTGELFF. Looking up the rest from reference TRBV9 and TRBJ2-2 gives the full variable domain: DSGVTQTPKHLITATGQRVTLRCSPRSGDLSVYWYQQSLDQGLQFLIQYYNGEERAKGNILERFSAQQFPDLHSELNLSSLELGDSALYFCASSVGGQNTGELFFGEGSRLTVL.

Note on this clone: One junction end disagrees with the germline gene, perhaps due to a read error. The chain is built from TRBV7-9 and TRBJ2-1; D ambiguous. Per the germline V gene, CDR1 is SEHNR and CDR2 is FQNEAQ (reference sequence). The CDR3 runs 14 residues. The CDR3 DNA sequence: TGTTCCAGCAGCTTCAGTTCTCCTTACAATGAGCAGTTCTTC. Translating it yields CSSSFSSPYNEQFF. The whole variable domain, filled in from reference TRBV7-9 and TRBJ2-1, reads DTGVSQNPRHKITKRGQNVTFRCDPISEHNRLYWYRQTLGQGPEFLTYFQNEAQLEKSRLLSDRFSAERPKGSFSTLEIQRTEQGDSAMYLCSSSFSSPYNEQFFGPGTRLTVL.

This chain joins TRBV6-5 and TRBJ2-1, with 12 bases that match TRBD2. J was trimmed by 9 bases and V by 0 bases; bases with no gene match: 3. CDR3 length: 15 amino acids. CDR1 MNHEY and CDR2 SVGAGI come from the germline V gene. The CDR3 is CASSYSLAGGTEQFF. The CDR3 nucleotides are TGTGCCAGCAGTTACTCTCTAGCGGGAGGGACTGAGCAGTTCTTC.

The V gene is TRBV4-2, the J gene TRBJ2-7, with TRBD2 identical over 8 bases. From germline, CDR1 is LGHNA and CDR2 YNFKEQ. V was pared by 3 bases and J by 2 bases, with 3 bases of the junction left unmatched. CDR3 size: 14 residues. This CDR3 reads CASSQGLGPYEQYF. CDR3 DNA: TGTGCCAGCAGCCAGGGACTAGGCCCCTACGAGCAGTACTTC.

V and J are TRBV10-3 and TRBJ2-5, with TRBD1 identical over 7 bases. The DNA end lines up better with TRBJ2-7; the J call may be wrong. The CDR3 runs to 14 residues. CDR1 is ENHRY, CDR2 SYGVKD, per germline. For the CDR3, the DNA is TGTGCCATCAGACAGACAGGGAATAGGAACGAGCAGTACTTC. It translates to CAIRQTGNRNEQYF.

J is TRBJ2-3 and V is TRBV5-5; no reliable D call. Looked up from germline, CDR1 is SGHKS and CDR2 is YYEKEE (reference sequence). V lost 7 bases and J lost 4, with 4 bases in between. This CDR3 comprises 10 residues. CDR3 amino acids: CASSSDTQYF. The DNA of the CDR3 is TGTGCCAGCTCCTCAGATACGCAGTATTTT.

DNA for the CDR3: TGTGCCAGCAGTTCTCCTGCACGGAGAGGCTACGAGCAGTACTTC. This encodes CASSSPARRGYEQYF. The V gene is TRBV28, the J gene TRBJ2-7; D remains ambiguous. V shed 4 bases and J shed 3 bases, with 16 bases lying between them. CDR1 is MDHEN, CDR2 SYDVKM, per germline. This CDR3 is built from 15 residues. The full variable domain, rest sourced from reference TRBV28 and TRBJ2-7, is DVKVTQSSRYLVKRTGEKVFLECVQDMDHENMFWYRQDPGLGLRLIYFSYDVKMKEKGDIPEGYSVSREKKERFSLILESASTNQTSMYLCASSSPARRGYEQYFGPGTRLTVT.

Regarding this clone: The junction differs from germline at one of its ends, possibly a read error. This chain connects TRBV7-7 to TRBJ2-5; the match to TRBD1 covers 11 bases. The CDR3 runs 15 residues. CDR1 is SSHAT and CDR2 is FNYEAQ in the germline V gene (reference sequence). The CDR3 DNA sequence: TGTGCTAGCAGCAGGGGGACAGGGGGACAAGAGACCCAGTACTTC. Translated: CASSRGTGGQETQYF.

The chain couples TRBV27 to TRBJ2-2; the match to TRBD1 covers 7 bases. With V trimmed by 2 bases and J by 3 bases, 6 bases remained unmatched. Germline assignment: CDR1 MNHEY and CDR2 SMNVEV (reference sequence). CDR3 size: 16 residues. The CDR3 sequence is CASSLNRGIYTGELFF. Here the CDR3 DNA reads TGTGCCAGCAGTTTAAACAGGGGCATCTACACCGGGGAGCTGTTTTTT.

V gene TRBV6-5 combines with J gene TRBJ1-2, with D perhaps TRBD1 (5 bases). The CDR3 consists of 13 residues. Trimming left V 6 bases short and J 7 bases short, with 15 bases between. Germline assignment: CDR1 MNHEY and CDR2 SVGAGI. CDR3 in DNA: TGTGCCAGCAGCCTCAGGGCGGTCGGTGGCTACACCTTC. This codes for CASSLRAVGGYTF.

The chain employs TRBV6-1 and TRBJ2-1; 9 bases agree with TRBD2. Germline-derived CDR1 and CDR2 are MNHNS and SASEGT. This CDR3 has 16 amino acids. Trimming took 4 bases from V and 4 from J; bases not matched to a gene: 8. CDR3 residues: CASSVGLATKYNEQFF. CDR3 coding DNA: TGTGCCAGCAGTGTGGGACTAGCCACGAAATACAATGAGCAGTTCTTC.

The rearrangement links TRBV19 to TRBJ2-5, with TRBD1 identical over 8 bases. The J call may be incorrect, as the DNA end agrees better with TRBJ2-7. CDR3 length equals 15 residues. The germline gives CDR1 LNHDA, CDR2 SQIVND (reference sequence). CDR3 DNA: TGTGCCAGTAGCCCCGGACAGGGTTATTCCTACGAGCAGTACTTC. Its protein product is CASSPGQGYSYEQYF.